This entry concerns a single T cell receptor (beta chain). This sample is drawn from a study of PD-L1 blockade in urothelial cancer. Background on the study: As for prior chemotherapy regimens, patients had received 0 to 3.

Spiking of synthetic TCR analog templates was performed in each PCR. Some clones are missing from TCRdb's copy, which holds only in-frame ones; the method was immunoSEQ multiplex PCR. Here the sample spans 35,000 to 55,000 clones, almost 85% being singletons. Sequences were derived from PBMCs, sampled around atezolizumab (anti-PD-L1) treatment. This TCR came from a man between 65 and 85 years old with urothelial cancer.

The CDR3 is CMAVGGVNEQYF. The CDR3 DNA follows: TGCATGGCCGTGGGAGGGGTCAACGAGCAGTACTTC. The gene calls are TRBV29-1 and TRBJ2-7; 7 positions agree with TRBD2. The CDR3 is 12 amino acids. CDR1 and CDR2 from the germline V gene are SQVTM and ANQGSEA.